This T cell receptor (beta chain) was captured in a study of T cells in Graves' hyperthyroidism and ophthalmopathy. The wider study: It was at initial diagnosis, before any treatment, that peripheral blood was collected.

Individuals with ophthalmopathy presented a Clinical Activity Score of at least 3, a NOSPECS grade of at least 4 and a duration under 3 months. Uncontrolled infections, other autoimmune diseases, pregnancy or lactation led to exclusion of patients. Around 9.8 ml fresh peripheral blood yielded the PBMCs. TCR beta CDR3 sequences were amplified from RNA transcripts. The HTBI set primed first-round TCR CDR3 RT-PCR. A single record per CDR3 protein comes from TCRdb applying MiXCR to the multiplex PCR reads. The table includes approximately 400,000 distinct CDR3 sequences, more than 12% detected once. Germline V gene sequence: CDR1 DFQATT, CDR2 SNEGSKA (reference sequence). Trimming removed 3 bases at V and 6 bases at J, with 9 bases between. The CDR3 contains 11 residues.

This TCR was sampled from a woman between 25 and 40 years old with Graves' ophthalmopathy. V and J are TRBV20-1 and TRBJ2-7; no clear D. The material sequenced was blood. The CDR3 nucleotides read TGCAGTGCTAGTTCACGGCGCGAGCAGTACTTC. Residues: CSASSRREQYF.